The rows below give T cell receptor beta chains drawn from one sample of a study of blood T cell repertoires in COVID-19. The method was immunoSEQ multiplex PCR; TCRdb's version includes in-frame clones alone and lacks a portion of them. The repertoire includes around 300,000 clones, nearly 90% of them detected once, and less than 2% sits in the top ten. Sequenced sample: PBMCs or T cells enriched from blood (not recorded which). These receptor sequences come from a woman younger than 30 with acute COVID-19. CDR3s include the opening cysteine and the closing phenylalanine or tryptophan. D genes are given only for firm matches. Size is stated for part of the rows, as once, few or many counts, or as a class when the clone is expanded.

J | size | V | D | CDR3 | DNA
TRBJ1-5 | - | TRBV2 | - | CASSESAKNQPQHF | TGTGCCAGCTCGGAGTCGGCGAAAAATCAGCCCCAGCATTTT
TRBJ1-3 | - | TRBV19 | - | CASSIRSGGVGNTIYF | TGTGCCAGTAGTATACGGTCTGGGGGCGTTGGAAACACCATATATTTT
TRBJ1-1 | - | TRBV5-4 | - | CASSQMVAAHEAFF | TGTGCCAGCAGCCAAATGGTAGCGGCCCATGAAGCTTTCTTT
TRBJ1-4 | - | TRBV25-1 | - | CASSEALDYRVGNEKLFF | TGTGCCAGCAGTGAAGCCCTCGATTACAGGGTGGGGAATGAAAAACTGTTTTTT
TRBJ1-1 | - | TRBV6-1 | TRBD1 | CASSGTGIRVNTEAFF | TGTGCCAGCAGTGGGACAGGGATCAGGGTGAACACTGAAGCTTTCTTT
TRBJ1-4 | - | TRBV3-1/TRBV3-2 | TRBD1 | CASSQGQGYEKLFF | TGTGCCAGCAGCCAGGGACAGGGGTACGAAAAACTGTTTTTT
TRBJ1-1 | - | TRBV18 | - | CASSPSPNTEAFF | TGTGCCAGCTCACCCAGTCCGAACACTGAAGCTTTCTTT
TRBJ1-1 | - | TRBV19 | - | CASIPQTLALGSVRTEAFF | TGTGCCAGTATTCCTCAAACCCTGGCACTCGGGTCCGTGAGGACTGAAGCTTTCTTT
TRBJ2-7 | - | TRBV28 | TRBD1 | CASIGTGGSYEQYF | TGTGCCAGCATCGGGACAGGGGGCAGTTACGAGCAGTACTTC
TRBJ2-7 | - | TRBV6-2/TRBV6-3 | TRBD2 | CASSYHPSGKTYEQYF | TGTGCCAGCAGTTACCACCCTAGCGGGAAAACCTACGAGCAGTACTTC
TRBJ2-7 | - | TRBV18 | - | CASSPPLLGGGIYEQYF | TGTGCCAGCTCACCACCTCTTTTAGGGGGCGGGATCTACGAGCAGTACTTC
TRBJ2-3 | - | TRBV15 | - | CATSREVFIEGTTDTQYF | TGTGCCACCAGCAGAGAGGTGTTTATAGAGGGTACAACAGATACGCAGTATTTT
TRBJ2-5 | once | TRBV4-3 | - | CASSQQTGETQYF | TGCGCCAGCAGCCAACAGACTGGGGAGACCCAGTACTTC
TRBJ2-7 | - | TRBV5-6 | TRBD2 | CASSTGLAGASIYEQYF | TGTGCCAGCAGCACCGGACTAGCGGGAGCATCAATCTACGAGCAGTACTTC
TRBJ2-3 | - | TRBV19 | TRBD2 | CASSTRTSGRTDTQYF | TGTGCCAGTAGTACCCGGACTAGCGGAAGAACAGATACGCAGTATTTT
TRBJ1-6 | - | TRBV6-5 | - | CASSPRPTTDSPLHF | TGTGCCAGCAGTCCCCGACCCACGACAGACTCACCCCTCCACTTT
TRBJ2-7 | - | TRBV3-1/TRBV3-2 | TRBD2 | CASSQVPGRAYEQYF | TGTGCCAGCAGCCAAGTGCCGGGGAGGGCCTACGAGCAGTACTTC
TRBJ1-1 | - | TRBV3-1/TRBV3-2 | - | CASSPVGSEAFF | TGTGCCAGCAGTCCGGTCGGGTCAGAAGCTTTCTTT
TRBJ1-5 | - | TRBV4-1 | TRBD1 | CASSQEDRGPHQPQHF | TGCGCCAGCAGCCAAGAAGACAGGGGGCCGCATCAGCCCCAGCATTTT
TRBJ1-2 | - | TRBV27 | TRBD1 | CASSYQGGYGYTF | TGTGCCAGCAGTTATCAGGGGGGCTATGGCTACACCTTC
TRBJ1-1 | few | TRBV29-1 | TRBD1 | CSVLRQGGMNTEAFF | TGCAGCGTTCTTCGACAGGGAGGAATGAACACTGAAGCTTTCTTT
TRBJ2-1 | - | TRBV11-2 | TRBD2 | CASSLDFGRAYNEQFF | TGTGCCAGCAGCTTAGACTTCGGGAGGGCCTACAATGAGCAGTTCTTC
TRBJ2-3 | - | TRBV7-2 | - | CASRRRRAETDTQYF | TGTGCCAGCAGGCGTAGGAGAGCGGAGACAGATACGCAGTATTTT
TRBJ2-3 | - | TRBV18 | - | CASSSHGTSTDTQYF | TGTGCCAGCTCAAGCCATGGGACTAGCACAGATACGCAGTATTTT
TRBJ2-7 | - | TRBV7-9 | TRBD2 | CASSATGLAGAEQYF | TGTGCCAGCAGCGCGACCGGACTAGCGGGAGCCGAGCAGTACTTC
TRBJ1-1 | - | TRBV2 | - | CATAGFGNTEAFF | TGTGCCACGGCAGGGTTTGGGAACACTGAAGCTTTCTTT
TRBJ2-3 | once | TRBV7-2 | TRBD2 | CASSRTSGSGDTQYF | TGTGCCAGCAGCCGGACTAGCGGGAGTGGAGATACGCAGTATTTT
TRBJ1-1 | - | TRBV11-1 | - | CASSHPTGHTEAFF | TGTGCCAGCAGCCATCCTACAGGCCACACTGAAGCTTTCTTT
TRBJ1-4 | - | TRBV28 | - | CASSSTGREKLFF | TGTGCCAGCAGCTCGACGGGTCGCGAAAAACTGTTTTTT
TRBJ2-7 | - | TRBV25-1 | TRBD1 | CASSETGTGSYEQYF | TGTGCCAGCAGCGAAACCGGGACAGGGAGCTACGAGCAGTACTTC
TRBJ1-1 | - | TRBV19 | - | CASSMTGGTEAFF | TGTGCCAGTAGTATGACGGGGGGGACTGAAGCTTTCTTT
TRBJ2-1 | - | TRBV5-1 | - | CASSLSGVVYNEQFF | TGCGCCAGCAGCTTGTCGGGAGTCGTCTACAATGAGCAGTTCTTC
TRBJ1-1 | - | TRBV7-9 | TRBD1 | CASSFTGETDTEAFF | TGTGCCAGCAGCTTTACAGGGGAGACGGACACTGAAGCTTTCTTT
TRBJ1-6 | - | TRBV19 | - | CASSIQRDDSPLHF | TGTGCCAGTAGTATACAGAGGGATGATTCACCCCTCCACTTT
TRBJ2-7 | - | TRBV9 | - | CASSVGVASSYEQYF | TGTGCCAGCAGCGTAGGTGTGGCAAGCTCCTACGAGCAGTACTTC
TRBJ2-1 | - | TRBV6-4 | TRBD2 | CASSDSRTSGRVEQFF | TGTGCCAGCAGTGACTCTAGGACTAGCGGGAGGGTAGAGCAGTTCTTC
TRBJ2-5 | - | TRBV5-5 | - | CASSPGGRQETQYF | TGTGCCAGCAGCCCCGGGGGGCGGCAAGAGACCCAGTACTTC
TRBJ1-2 | - | TRBV10-2 | - | CASTLAVTYGYTF | TGCGCCAGCACCCTAGCGGTGACCTATGGCTACACCTTC
TRBJ1-2 | - | TRBV19 | - | CASSIVLSRYGYTF | TGTGCCAGTAGTATAGTTTTGTCTCGGTATGGCTACACCTTC
TRBJ1-4 | - | TRBV28 | - | CASKGETNEKLFF | TGTGCCAGCAAGGGAGAGACTAATGAAAAACTGTTTTTT